This TCR beta chain was recovered during a study of T cell changes during pregnancy in multiple sclerosis. This CDR3 spans 16 amino acids. V shed 2 bases, J shed 1 base, and the junction held 3 bases outside the gene matches. Germline lookup yields CDR1 SNHLY and CDR2 FYNNEI. Clones were read by immunoSEQ multiplex PCR, and TCRdb kept only the in-frame ones, dropping some. The repertoire holds about 36,000 clones, approximately 89% seen once, with about 11% in the top ten. This TCR came from a female donor with multiple sclerosis, enrolled in a pregnancy study. The chain is built from TRBV2 and TRBJ1-5; 9 nucleotides line up with TRBD1. Sequencing used CD8+ T cells from peripheral blood mononuclear cells, obtained in the third trimester of pregnancy. CDR3 DNA: TGTGCCAGCAGTGAATTGGGGACAGGGAGCAATCAGCCCCAGCATTTT. This encodes CASSELGTGSNQPQHF.